This passage covers 2 T cell receptor beta chains from one sample sequenced in a study of blood T cell repertoires in COVID-19. Profiled with immunoSEQ multiplex PCR; TCRdb holds only in-frame clones, not every one. The table has 35,000 to 55,000 clones, around 91% seen once; the top ten hold approximately 3%. The sample consisted of peripheral blood. These TCRs come from a man aged 45-65 years with active COVID-19.

The chain is built from TRBV6-5 and TRBJ1-2; possibly TRBD1 for D (6 bases). Trimming took off 8 bases at V and 7 bases at J, with 17 bases between the two ends. CDR1 is MNHEY and CDR2 is SVGAGI in the germline V gene. The CDR3 consists of 13 residues. The CDR3 sequence is CASYSWQGTGYTF. CDR3 nucleotides: TGTGCCAGCTATAGTTGGCAGGGGACTGGCTACACCTTC.

The rearrangement uses TRBV19 and TRBJ1-5; TRBD1 aligns across 7 bases. Trimming cost V 5 bases and J 0 bases; bases outside gene matches: 7. CDR1 is LNHDA, CDR2 SQIVND, per germline (reference sequence). The CDR3 runs 16 residues. As DNA, the CDR3 is TGTGCCAGTAGTTCCGGACAGGTCTATAGCAATCAGCCCCAGCATTTT. Translated, it gives CASSSGQVYSNQPQHF.